Shown below are 6 T cell receptor beta chains from a single sample sequenced in a study of blood T cell repertoires in COVID-19. Libraries were prepared by immunoSEQ multiplex PCR; TCRdb keeps only in-frame clonotypes and omits some of them. The repertoire has over 200,000 clones, 70% to 90% of them found once; the top ten carry about 2.5%. Material for sequencing was peripheral blood. These receptor sequences come from a woman between 45 and 60 years old with acute or convalescent COVID-19.

By share of the sample, this clone is medium-sized (0.01 to 0.1%). V and J are TRBV5-6 and TRBJ2-1, with D tentatively TRBD2 (6 bases). V lost 3 bases to trimming and J lost 5 bases, with 21 bases between them. Germline values: CDR1 SGHDT, CDR2 YYEEEE. The CDR3 contains 17 residues. The CDR3 DNA reads as TGTGCCAGCAGCTACCGGGCCCCCTTCAGCGGGCACAATGAGCAGTTCTTC. This gives the protein CASSYRAPFSGHNEQFF.

This clone was counted at least ten times. This chain uses TRBV30 with TRBJ2-7, with 9 bases aligning to TRBD2. The CDR3 extends over 15 amino acids. CDR1 is GTSNPN and CDR2 is SVGIG in the germline V gene (reference sequence). Trimming removed 1 base from V and 4 bases from J; junction bases left unmatched: 8. CDR3 region: CAWSGVAGVLYEQYF. The DNA for the CDR3 is TGTGCCTGGAGTGGGGTAGCGGGGGTGCTTTACGAGCAGTACTTC.

The rearrangement uses TRBV21-1 and TRBJ2-5; the D segment call TRBD1 is taken from the table without a DNA check. TRBV21-1 is reported as a pseudogene. This CDR3 has 13 amino acids. In DNA form, the CDR3 reads TGTGCCAGCAGCCCGAAGGGGCCCGAGACCCAGTACTTC. The encoded protein is CASSPKGPETQYF.

This chain uses TRBV19 with TRBJ2-7; D is perhaps TRBD2 (6 bases). Germline V gene sequence: CDR1 LNHDA, CDR2 SQIVND (reference sequence). The CDR3 extends over 14 amino acids. The CDR3: CVIPVGGKTYEQYF. CDR3 nucleotide sequence: TGTGTCATACCCGTGGGGGGTAAGACCTACGAGCAGTACTTC.

The genes are TRBV6-2 or TRBV6-3 and TRBJ2-2; D is possibly TRBD2 (6 bases). V was clipped by 6 bases and J by 3 bases, with 11 bases between them. The CDR3 has 14 amino acids. Germline-derived CDR1 and CDR2 are MNHEY and SVGEGT. The CDR3 coding sequence is TGTGCCAGCAGCCGGACTACTTACACCGGGGAGCTGTTTTTT. Its translation: CASSRTTYTGELFF.

The chain uses TRBV5-1 and TRBJ2-3; D gene uncertain. CDR1 is SGHRS and CDR2 is YFSETQ in the germline V gene. V dropped 0 bases and J dropped 4 bases, with 9 bases sitting between them. CDR3 length: 14 amino acids. Here the CDR3 DNA reads TGCGCCAGCAGCTTGGGTCCTACCCCAGATACGCAGTATTTT. It specifies CASSLGPTPDTQYF.